This TCR beta chain emerged from a study of T cell clones after liver transplantation. Study as a whole: Three of eight recipients were HCV-positive; others had non-autoimmune, non-viral indications. Blood was drawn pre-transplant, before withdrawal, and after full or failed withdrawal. The study's findings and limits: Low donor cell numbers restricted donor-reactive repertoire measurement in a couple of subjects. Graft donor-reactive T cells possibly entered the graft instead of undergoing deletion.

Measured with immunoSEQ multiplex PCR; TCRdb has only the in-frame clones, and not every one. The sample includes 50,000 to 55,000 clones, roughly 71% of them seen just once. The CDR3 extends over 13 amino acids. The germline gives CDR1 SNHLY, CDR2 FYNNEI. Trimming cost V 6 bases and J 11 bases; bases outside gene matches: 8. As regards this clone: The antigen is undetermined.

This specimen consisted of CD4+ T cells from blood, obtained around 54 months after liver transplant. This receptor was identified in a human patient who received a liver transplant. The graft donor may have contributed some T cells. J is TRBJ1-5 and V is TRBV2; 9 bases are shared with TRBD1. The CDR3 DNA sequence: TGTGCCAGCAGCATGATCCGGGACAGGGCCCAGCATTTT. Translated: CASSMIRDRAQHF. Together with reference TRBV2 and TRBJ1-5, the CDR3 gives the full variable domain: EPEVTQTPSHQVTQMGQEVILRCVPISNHLYFYWYRQILGQKVEFLVSFYNNEISEKSEIFDDQFSVERPDGSNFTLKIRSTKLEDSAMYFCASSMIRDRAQHFGDGTRLSIL.